This T cell receptor beta chain appears in the sequencing data of a study of cytomegalovirus exposure and HLA in healthy donors. General study results and limits: Three chains linked to CMV were shown in vitro to be specific for CMV antigens. Among immune exposure information, only CMV serostatus was available.

Notes on this clone: The antigen remains unidentified.

Germline CDR1 SGHNT, CDR2 YYREEE (reference sequence). Trimming pared 1 base from V and 7 bases from J, leaving 27 bases between. The CDR3 is 19 amino acids. The PCR used 60 Vbeta and 13 Jbeta primers. Profiled with immunoSEQ multiplex PCR; TCRdb holds only in-frame clones, not every one. The sample shows over 100,000 clones, 69% of them seen only once. Source material: PBMCs. The chain carries TRBV5-4 and TRBJ2-1, with D possibly matching TRBD2 (5 bases). The TCR sequence derives from a woman in her 70s in good health and CMV-seropositive. The CDR3 sequence is CASSLPTWLGRAWENEQFF. CDR3 sequence (DNA): TGTGCCAGCAGCTTGCCGACCTGGCTAGGGCGGGCCTGGGAGAATGAGCAGTTCTTC.